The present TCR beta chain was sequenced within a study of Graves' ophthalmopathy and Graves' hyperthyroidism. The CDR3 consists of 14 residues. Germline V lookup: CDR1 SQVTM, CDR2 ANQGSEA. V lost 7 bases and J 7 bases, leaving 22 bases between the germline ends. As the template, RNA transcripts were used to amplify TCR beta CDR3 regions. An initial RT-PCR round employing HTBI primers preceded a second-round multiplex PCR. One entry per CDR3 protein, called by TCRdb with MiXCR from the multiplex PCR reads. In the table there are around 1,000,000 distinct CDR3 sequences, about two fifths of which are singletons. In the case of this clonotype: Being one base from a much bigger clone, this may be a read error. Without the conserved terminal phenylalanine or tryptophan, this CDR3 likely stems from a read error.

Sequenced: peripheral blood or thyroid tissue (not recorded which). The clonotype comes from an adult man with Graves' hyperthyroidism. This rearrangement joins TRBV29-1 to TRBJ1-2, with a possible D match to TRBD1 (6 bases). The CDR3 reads CSAFGGWTAGGYTS. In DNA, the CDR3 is TGCAGCGCCTTTGGGGGATGGACAGCCGGTGGCTACACCTCC.